Sequencing of this TCR beta chain was carried out in a study of patients and donors after allogeneic stem cell transplantation. There are a few counts of this clonotype. V was pared by 1 base and J by 7 bases, with 16 bases between. The CDR3 runs 15 residues. TCRdb reprocessed the RT-PCR reads with MiXCR, giving one entry per CDR3 protein. The profile shows roughly 880,000 distinct CDR3 sequences, roughly 18% of them singletons. Input material: blood, either unsorted or a sorted T cell fraction (not recorded which). The V and J genes are TRBV12-3 or TRBV12-4 and TRBJ1-2, with a weak D call TRBD1 (5 bases). This clonotype was obtained from a human donor who was either an allogeneic HSCT recipient or a stem cell or donor lymphocyte infusion donor (not recorded which). It is not recorded whose cells these are; they may come from a transplant donor. The CDR3 DNA follows: TGTGCCAGCAGTTTAGTCCCAGGGAAAGCGAGTGGCTACACCTTC. It codes for CASSLVPGKASGYTF.